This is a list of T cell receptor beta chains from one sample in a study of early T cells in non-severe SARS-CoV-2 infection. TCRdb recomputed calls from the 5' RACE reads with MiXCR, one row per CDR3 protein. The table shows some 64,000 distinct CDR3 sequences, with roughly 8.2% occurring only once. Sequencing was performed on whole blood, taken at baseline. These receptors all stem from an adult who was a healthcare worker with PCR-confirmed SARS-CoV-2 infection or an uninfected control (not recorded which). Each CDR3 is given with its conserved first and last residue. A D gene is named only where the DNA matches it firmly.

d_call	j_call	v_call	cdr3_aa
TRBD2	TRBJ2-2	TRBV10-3	CAIRGAGSTGELFF
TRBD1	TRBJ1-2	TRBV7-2	CASSPYRGPGYGYTF
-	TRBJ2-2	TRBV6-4	CASSRMGTGELFF
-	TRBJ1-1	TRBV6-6	CASSYERSEAFF
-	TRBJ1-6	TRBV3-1	CASSQDKSEIYNSPLHF
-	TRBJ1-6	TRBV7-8	CASSLAGSRPGSPLHF
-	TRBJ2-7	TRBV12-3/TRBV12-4	CASSLHLYYEQYF
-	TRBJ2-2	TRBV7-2	CASSLVGAAGELFF
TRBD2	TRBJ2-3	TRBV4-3	CASSQGLAGGQTQYF
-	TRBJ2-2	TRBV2	CASRERTDTGELFF
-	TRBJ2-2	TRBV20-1	CSARDLSRTNTGELFF
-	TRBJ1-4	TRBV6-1	CASSNIGRIEKLFF
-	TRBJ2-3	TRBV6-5	CASSYDNPQTDTQYF
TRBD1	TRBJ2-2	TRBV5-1	CASSRDREEELFF
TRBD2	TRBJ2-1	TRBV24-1	CATSDLTSNYEQFF
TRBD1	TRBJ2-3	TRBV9	CASSVAHTGEDTQYF
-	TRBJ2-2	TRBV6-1	CASTFPGSTGELFF
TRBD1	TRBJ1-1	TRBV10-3	CALRDSMNTEAFF
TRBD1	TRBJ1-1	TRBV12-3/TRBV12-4	CASSIGQGKTEAFF
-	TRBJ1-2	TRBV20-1	CSAMETYGYTF
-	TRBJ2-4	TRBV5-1	CASSLRTERDIQYF
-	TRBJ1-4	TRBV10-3	CAIMAELGEKLFF
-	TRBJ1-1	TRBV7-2	CASSLAAGFEAFF
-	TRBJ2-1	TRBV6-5	CASSSRREQFF
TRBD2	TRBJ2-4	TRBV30	CAWSNGRGNIQYF
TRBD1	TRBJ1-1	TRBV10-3	CAISGRQGTEAFF
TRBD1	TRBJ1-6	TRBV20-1	CSARGSLGQVYNSPLHF
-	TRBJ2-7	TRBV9	CASSVAGDPFHEQYF
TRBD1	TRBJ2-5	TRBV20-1	CSAKTGGVETQYF
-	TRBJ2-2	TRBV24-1	CATERDSVSTGELFF
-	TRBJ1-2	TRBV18	CASSPGARGASGYTF
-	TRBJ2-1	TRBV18	CASSLTLNEQFF
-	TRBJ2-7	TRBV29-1	CSVGPPRGEQYF
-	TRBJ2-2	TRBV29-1	CSVSGHLNTGELFF
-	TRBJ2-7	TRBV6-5	CASINSDGYEQYF
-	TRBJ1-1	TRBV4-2	CASSQASTGPLNTEAFF
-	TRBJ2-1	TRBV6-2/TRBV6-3	CASSYSYSFVQFF
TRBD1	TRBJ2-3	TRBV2	CASSAGQESTDTQYF
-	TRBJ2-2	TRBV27	CASSPSRARRFTGELFF
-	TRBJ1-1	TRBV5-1	CASSLMSGAEAFF
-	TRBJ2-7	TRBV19	CASSPHGGANYEQYF
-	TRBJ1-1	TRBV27	CASSPTVNLNTEAFF
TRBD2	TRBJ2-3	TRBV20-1	CSARMGTSGSGTQYF
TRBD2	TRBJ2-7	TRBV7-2	CASSFTGLEYEQYF
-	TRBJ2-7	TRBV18	CASSPSQTYEQYF
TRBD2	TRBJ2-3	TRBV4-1	CASSASGTSGHTQYF
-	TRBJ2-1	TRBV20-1	CSARDSMGSYEQFF
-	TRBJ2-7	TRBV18	CASSPSTSFYEQYF
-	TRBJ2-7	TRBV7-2	CASSAGLGYYEQYF
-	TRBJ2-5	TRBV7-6	CASSSRRGTQYF
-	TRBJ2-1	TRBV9	CASSVTSEGEQFF
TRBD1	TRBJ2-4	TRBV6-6	CASGGQDLIQYF
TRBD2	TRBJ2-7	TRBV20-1	CSARDSGTTTYEQYF
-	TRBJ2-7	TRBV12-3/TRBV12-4	CASSLGPRGEQYF